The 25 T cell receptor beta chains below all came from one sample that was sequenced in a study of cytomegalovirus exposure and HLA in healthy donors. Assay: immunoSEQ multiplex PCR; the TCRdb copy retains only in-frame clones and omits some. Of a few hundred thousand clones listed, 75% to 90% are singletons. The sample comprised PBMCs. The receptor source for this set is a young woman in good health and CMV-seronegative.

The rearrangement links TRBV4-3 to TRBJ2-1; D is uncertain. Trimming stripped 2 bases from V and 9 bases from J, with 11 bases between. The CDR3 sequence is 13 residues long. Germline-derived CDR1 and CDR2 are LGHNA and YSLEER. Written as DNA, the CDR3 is TGCGCCAGCAGCCAACTATCATTCGGTGAGCAGTTCTTC. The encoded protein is CASSQLSFGEQFF.

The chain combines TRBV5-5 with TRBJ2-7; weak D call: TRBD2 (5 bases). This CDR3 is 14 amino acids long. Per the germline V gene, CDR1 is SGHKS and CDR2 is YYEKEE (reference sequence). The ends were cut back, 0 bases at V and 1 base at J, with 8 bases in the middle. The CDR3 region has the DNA TGTGCCAGCAGCTTGGAAGCGGAGTCCTACGAGCAGTACTTC. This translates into CASSLEAESYEQYF.

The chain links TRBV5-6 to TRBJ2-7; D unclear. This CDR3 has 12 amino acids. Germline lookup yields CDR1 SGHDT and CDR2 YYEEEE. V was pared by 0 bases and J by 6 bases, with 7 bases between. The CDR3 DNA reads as TGTGCCAGCAGCTTGGGTAGTGCCGAGCAGTACTTC. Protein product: CASSLGSAEQYF. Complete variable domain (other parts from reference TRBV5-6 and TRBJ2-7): DAGVTQSPTHLIKTRGQQVTLRCSPKSGHDTVSWYQQALGQGPQFIFQYYEEEERQRGNFPDRFSGHQFPNYSSELNVNALLLGDSALYLCASSLGSAEQYFGPGTRLTVT.

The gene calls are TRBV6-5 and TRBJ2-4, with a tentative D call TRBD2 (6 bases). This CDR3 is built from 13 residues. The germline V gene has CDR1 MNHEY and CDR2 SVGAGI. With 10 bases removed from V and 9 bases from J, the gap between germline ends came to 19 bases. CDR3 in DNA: TGTGCCACCCAGTTGGCGGGGTCAGGCATTCAGTACTTC. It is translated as CATQLAGSGIQYF.

The CDR3 coding sequence is TGCAGCGCGGAGAGGGCCGCGGAGGACACTGAAGCTTTCTTT. The encoded protein is CSAERAAEDTEAFF. V gene TRBV29-1 combines with J gene TRBJ1-1; D ambiguous. The CDR3 runs 14 residues. CDR1 and CDR2 from the germline V gene are SQVTM and ANQGSEA. The V end was cut by 7 bases, the J end by 3 bases, with 18 bases between.

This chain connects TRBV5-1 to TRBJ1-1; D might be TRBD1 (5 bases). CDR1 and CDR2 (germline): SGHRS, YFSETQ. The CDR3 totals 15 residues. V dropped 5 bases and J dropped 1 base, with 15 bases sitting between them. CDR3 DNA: TGCGCCAGCAGGTTATGGCCACAGGAGAACACTGAAGCTTTCTTT. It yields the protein CASRLWPQENTEAFF.

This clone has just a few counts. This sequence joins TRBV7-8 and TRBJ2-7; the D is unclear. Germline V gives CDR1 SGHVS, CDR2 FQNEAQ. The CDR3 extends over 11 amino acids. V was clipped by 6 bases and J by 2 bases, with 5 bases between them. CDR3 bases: TGTGCCAGCAGTTCAACCTACGAGCAGTACTTC. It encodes CASSSTYEQYF.

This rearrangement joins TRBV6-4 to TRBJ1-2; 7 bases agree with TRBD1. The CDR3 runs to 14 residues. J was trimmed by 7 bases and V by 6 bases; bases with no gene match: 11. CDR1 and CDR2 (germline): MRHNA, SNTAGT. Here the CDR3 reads CASSAQQGLSGYTF. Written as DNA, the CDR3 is TGTGCCAGCAGCGCTCAACAGGGGTTGAGTGGCTACACCTTC.

The CDR3 here is CASSFSSGTYNEQFF. DNA for the CDR3: TGCGCCAGCAGCTTCTCTAGCGGGACCTACAATGAGCAGTTCTTC. This rearrangement joins TRBV5-1 to TRBJ2-1, with 9 bases lining up with TRBD2. V was pared by 2 bases and J by 2 bases, with 2 bases of the junction left unmatched. Germline CDR1 and CDR2: SGHRS and YFSETQ. This CDR3 has 15 residues.

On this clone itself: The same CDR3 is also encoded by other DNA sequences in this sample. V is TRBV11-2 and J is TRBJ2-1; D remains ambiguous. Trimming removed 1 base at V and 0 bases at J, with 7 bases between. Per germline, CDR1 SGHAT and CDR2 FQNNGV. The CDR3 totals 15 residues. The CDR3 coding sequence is TGTGCCAGCAGCTTAGGCCGGGTCTCCTACAATGAGCAGTTCTTC. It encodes CASSLGRVSYNEQFF. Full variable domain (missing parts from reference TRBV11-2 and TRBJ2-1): EAGVAQSPRYKIIEKRQSVAFWCNPISGHATLYWYQQILGQGPKLLIQFQNNGVVDDSQLPKDRFSAERLKGVDSTLKIQPAKLEDSAVYLCASSLGRVSYNEQFFGPGTRLTVL.

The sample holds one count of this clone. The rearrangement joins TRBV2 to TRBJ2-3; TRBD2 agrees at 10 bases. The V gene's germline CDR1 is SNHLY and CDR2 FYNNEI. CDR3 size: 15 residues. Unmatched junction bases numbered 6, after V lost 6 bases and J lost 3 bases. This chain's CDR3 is CASSIAGGGTDTQYF. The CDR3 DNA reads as TGTGCCAGCAGCATAGCGGGAGGAGGGACAGATACGCAGTATTTT.

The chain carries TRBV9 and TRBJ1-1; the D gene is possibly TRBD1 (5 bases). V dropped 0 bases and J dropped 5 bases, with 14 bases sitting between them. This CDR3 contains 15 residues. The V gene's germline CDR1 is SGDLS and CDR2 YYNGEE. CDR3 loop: CASSVGTTPATEAFF. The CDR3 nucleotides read TGTGCCAGCAGCGTAGGGACAACCCCAGCAACTGAAGCTTTCTTT.

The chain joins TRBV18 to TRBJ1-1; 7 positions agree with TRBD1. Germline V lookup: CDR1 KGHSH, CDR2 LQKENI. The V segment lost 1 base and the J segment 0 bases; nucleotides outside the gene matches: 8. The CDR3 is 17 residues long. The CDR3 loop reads CASSPRTGPRMNTEAFF. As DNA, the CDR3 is TGTGCCAGCTCACCACGGACAGGTCCACGAATGAACACTGAAGCTTTCTTT.

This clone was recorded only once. The CDR3 loop is CASSLPRGSISTEAFF. The CDR3 nucleotides are TGTGCCAGCAGCTTGCCCCGAGGGAGTATTAGCACTGAAGCTTTCTTT. This chain links TRBV7-2 with TRBJ1-1; D is ambiguous. Trimming pared 3 bases from V and 4 bases from J, leaving 18 bases between. Germline lookup yields CDR1 SGHTA and CDR2 FQGNSA. The CDR3 extends over 16 amino acids.

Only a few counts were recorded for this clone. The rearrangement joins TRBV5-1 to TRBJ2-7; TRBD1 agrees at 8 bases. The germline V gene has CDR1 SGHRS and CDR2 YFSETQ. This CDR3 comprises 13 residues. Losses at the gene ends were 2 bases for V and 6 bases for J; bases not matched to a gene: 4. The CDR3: CASSFGQGGEQYF. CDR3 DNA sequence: TGCGCCAGCAGCTTCGGACAGGGCGGCGAGCAGTACTTC.

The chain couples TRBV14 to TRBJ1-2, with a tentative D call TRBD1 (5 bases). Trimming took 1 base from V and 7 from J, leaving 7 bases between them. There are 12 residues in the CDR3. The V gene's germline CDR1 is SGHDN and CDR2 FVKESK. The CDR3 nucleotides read TGTGCCAGCAGCCAAGCAGGGTCTGGCTACACCTTC. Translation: CASSQAGSGYTF.

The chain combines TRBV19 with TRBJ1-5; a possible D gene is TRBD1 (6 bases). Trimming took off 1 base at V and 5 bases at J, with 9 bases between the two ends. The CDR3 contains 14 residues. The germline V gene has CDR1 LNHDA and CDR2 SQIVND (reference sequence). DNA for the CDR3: TGTGCCAGTAGTATAGTAGGGGGGGATCAGCCCCAGCATTTT. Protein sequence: CASSIVGGDQPQHF.

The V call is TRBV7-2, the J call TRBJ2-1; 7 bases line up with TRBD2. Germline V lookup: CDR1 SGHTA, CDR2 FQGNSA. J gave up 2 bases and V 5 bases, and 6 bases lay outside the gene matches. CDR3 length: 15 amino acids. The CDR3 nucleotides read TGTGCCAGCAGCGCTTCTAGCGGCCCCTACAATGAGCAGTTCTTC. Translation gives CASSASSGPYNEQFF.

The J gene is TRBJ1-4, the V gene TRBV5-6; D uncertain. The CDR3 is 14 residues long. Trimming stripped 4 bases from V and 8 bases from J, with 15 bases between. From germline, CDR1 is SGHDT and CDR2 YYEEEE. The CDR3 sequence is CASSPDPAGEKLFF. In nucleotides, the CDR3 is TGTGCCAGCAGCCCTGATCCGGCGGGGGAAAAACTGTTTTTT. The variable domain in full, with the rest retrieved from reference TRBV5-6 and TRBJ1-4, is DAGVTQSPTHLIKTRGQQVTLRCSPKSGHDTVSWYQQALGQGPQFIFQYYEEEERQRGNFPDRFSGHQFPNYSSELNVNALLLGDSALYLCASSPDPAGEKLFFGSGTQLSVL.

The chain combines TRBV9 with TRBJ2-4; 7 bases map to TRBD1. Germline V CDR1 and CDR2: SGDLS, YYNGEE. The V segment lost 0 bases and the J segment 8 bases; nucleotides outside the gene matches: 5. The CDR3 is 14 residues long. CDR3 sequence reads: CASSVGEGAYIQYF. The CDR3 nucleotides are TGTGCCAGCAGCGTAGGCGAGGGGGCGTACATTCAGTACTTC.

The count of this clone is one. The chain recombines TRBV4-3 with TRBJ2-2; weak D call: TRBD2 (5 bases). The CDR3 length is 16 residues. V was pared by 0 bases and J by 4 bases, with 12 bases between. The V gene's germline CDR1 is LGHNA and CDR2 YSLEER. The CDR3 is CASSQDTGMGTGELFF. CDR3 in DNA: TGCGCCAGCAGCCAAGATACGGGAATGGGCACCGGGGAGCTGTTTTTT.

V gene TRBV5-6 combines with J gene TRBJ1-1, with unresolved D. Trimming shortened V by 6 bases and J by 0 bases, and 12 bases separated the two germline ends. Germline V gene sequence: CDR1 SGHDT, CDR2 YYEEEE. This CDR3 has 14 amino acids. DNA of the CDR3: TGTGCCAGCAAGACCGGAGCCTTGAACACTGAAGCTTTCTTT. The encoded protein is CASKTGALNTEAFF.

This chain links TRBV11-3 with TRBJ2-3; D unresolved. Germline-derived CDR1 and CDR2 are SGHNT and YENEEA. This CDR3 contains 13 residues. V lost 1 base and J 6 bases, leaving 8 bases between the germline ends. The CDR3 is CASSLGAWDTQYF. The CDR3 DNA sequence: TGTGCCAGCAGCTTAGGAGCGTGGGATACGCAGTATTTT.

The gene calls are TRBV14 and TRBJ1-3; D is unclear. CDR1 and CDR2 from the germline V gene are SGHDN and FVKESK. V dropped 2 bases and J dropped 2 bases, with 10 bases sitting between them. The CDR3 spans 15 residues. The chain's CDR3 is CASSQSRVPGNTIYF. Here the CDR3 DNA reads TGTGCCAGCAGCCAATCCCGGGTCCCTGGAAACACCATATATTTT.

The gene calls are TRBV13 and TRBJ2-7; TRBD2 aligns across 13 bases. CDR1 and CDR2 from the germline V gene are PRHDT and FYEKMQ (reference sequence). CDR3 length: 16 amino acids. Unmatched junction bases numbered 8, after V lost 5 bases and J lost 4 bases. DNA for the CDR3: TGTGCCAGCAGCCCTACCTGGACTAGCGGGAGTTACGAGCAGTACTTC. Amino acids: CASSPTWTSGSYEQYF.